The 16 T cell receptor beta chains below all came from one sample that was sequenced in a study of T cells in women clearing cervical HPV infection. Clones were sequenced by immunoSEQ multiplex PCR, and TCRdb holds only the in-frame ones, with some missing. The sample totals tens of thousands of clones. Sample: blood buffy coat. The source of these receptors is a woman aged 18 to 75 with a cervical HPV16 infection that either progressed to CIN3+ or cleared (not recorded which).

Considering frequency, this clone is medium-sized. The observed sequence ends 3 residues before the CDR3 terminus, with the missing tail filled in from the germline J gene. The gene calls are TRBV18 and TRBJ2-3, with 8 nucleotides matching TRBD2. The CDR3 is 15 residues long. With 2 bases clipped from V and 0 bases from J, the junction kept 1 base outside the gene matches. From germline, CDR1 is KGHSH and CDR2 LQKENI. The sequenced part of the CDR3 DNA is TGTGCCAGCTCACCAAAGCGGGGGAGCACAGATACG. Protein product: CASSPKRGSTDT. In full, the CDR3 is CASSPKRGSTDTQYF.

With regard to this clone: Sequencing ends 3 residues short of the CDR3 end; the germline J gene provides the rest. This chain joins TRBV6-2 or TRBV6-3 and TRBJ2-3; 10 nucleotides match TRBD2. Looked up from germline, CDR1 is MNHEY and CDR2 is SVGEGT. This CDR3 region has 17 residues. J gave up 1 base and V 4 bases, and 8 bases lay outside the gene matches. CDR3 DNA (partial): TGTGCCAGCAGTTCCCCCGGAACTAGCGGGGGCACAGATACG. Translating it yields CASSSPGTSGGTDT. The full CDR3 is CASSSPGTSGGTDTQYF.

CDR3 residues: CASSSTQKVVNNEQFF. The covered CDR3 bases are TGTGCCAGCAGCTCGACACAGAAGGTAGTTAACAATGAG. The V gene is TRBV7-3, the J gene TRBJ2-1; D gene uncertain. Read sequence stops 3 residues before the CDR3 end, and the germline J gene provides the missing end. V lost 4 bases and J 5 bases, leaving 18 bases between the germline ends. This CDR3 has 16 amino acids. Germline V lookup: CDR1 SGHTA, CDR2 FQGTGA. Complete variable domain (other parts from reference TRBV7-3 and TRBJ2-1): GAGVSQTPSNKVTEKGKYVELRCDPISGHTALYWYRQSLGQGPEFLIYFQGTGAADDSGLPNDRFFAVRPEGSVSTLKIQRTERGDSAVYLCASSSTQKVVNNEQFFGPGTRLTVL.

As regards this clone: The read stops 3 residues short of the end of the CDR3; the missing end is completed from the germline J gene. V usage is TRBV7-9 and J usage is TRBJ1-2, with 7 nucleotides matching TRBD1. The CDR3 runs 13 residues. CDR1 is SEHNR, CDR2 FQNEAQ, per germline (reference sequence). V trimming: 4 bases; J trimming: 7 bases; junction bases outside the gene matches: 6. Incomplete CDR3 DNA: TGTGCCAGCAGCTCCGTTGACAGGGCTGGC. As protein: CASSSVDRAG. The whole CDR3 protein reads CASSSVDRAGYTF. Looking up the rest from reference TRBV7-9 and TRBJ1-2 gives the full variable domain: DTGVSQNPRHKITKRGQNVTFRCDPISEHNRLYWYRQTLGQGPEFLTYFQNEAQLEKSRLLSDRFSAERPKGSFSTLEIQRTEQGDSAMYLCASSSVDRAGYTFGSGTRLTVV.

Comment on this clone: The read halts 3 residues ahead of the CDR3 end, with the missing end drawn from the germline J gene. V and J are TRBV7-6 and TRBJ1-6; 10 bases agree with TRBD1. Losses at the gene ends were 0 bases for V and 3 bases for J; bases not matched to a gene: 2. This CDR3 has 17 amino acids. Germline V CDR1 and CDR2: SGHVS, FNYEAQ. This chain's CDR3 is CASSLAGTGDYNSPLHF. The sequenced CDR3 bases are TGTGCCAGCAGCTTAGCCGGGACAGGGGACTATAATTCACCC. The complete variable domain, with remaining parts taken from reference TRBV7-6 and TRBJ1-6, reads GAGVSQSPRYKVTKRGQDVALRCDPISGHVSLYWYRQALGQGPEFLTYFNYEAQQDKSGLPNDRFSAERPEGSISTLTIQRTEQRDSAMYRCASSLAGTGDYNSPLHFGNGTRLTVT.

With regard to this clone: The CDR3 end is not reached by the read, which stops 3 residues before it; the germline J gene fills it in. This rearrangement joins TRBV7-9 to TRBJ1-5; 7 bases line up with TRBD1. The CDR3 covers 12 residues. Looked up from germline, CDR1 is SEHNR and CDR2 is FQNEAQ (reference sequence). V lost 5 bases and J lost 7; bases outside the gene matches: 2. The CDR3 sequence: CASSADRQPQHF. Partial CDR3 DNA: TGTGCCAGCAGCGCGGACAGGCAGCCC.

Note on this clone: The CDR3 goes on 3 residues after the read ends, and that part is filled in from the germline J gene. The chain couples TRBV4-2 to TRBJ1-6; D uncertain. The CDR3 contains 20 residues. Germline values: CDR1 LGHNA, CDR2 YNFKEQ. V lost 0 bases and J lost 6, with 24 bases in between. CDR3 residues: CASSQEWARYTMVGNSPLHF. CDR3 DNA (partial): TGTGCCAGCAGCCAAGAATGGGCTCGATACACGATGGTTGGTAATTCACCC.

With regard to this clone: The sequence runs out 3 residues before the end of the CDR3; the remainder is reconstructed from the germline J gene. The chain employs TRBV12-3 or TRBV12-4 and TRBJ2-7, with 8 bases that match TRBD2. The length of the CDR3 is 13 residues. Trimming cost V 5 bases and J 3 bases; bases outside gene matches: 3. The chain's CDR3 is CASSPAGGYEQYF. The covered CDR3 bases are TGTGCCAGCAGTCCGGCGGGGGGCTACGAG.

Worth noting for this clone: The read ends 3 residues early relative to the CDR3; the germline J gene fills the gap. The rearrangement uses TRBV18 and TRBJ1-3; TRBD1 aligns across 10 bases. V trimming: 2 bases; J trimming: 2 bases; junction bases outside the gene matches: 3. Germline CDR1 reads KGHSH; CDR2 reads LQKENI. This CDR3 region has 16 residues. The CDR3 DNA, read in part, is TGTGCCAGCTCACCAAGACAGGGGGCTACTGGAAACACC. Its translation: CASSPRQGATGNT. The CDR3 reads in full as CASSPRQGATGNTIYF.

CDR3 protein: CASSFDSRGTEAFF. CDR3 bases read: TGTGCCAGCAGCTTTGACAGCCGTGGGACTGAA. The chain has TRBV5-4 and TRBJ1-1; D possibly corresponds to TRBD1 (5 bases). Read coverage stops 3 residues before the CDR3 terminus; the germline J gene supplies the remainder. The length of the CDR3 is 14 residues. The V end lost 2 bases, the J end lost 5 bases, and 13 bases lay between the germline ends. Germline CDR1 SGHNT, CDR2 YYREEE (reference sequence).

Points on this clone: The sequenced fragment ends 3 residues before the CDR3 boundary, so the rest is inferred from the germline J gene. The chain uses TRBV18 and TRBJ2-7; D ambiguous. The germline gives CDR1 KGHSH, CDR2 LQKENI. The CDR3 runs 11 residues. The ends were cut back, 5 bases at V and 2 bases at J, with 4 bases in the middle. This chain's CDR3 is CASSSAYEQYF. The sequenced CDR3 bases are TGTGCCAGCTCATCCGCCTACGAG.

CDR3 DNA, as far as it was read: TGTGCCAGCAGCGCCTCAGGGGCGAGGGGC. Its protein product is CASSASGARG. In full, the CDR3 is CASSASGARGYTF. V is TRBV9 and J is TRBJ1-2, with a possible D match to TRBD1 (6 bases). The CDR3 goes on 3 residues after the read ends, and that part is filled in from the germline J gene. The CDR3 is 13 residues long. Germline loops: CDR1 SGDLS, CDR2 YYNGEE. The variable domain in full, with the rest retrieved from reference TRBV9 and TRBJ1-2, is DSGVTQTPKHLITATGQRVTLRCSPRSGDLSVYWYQQSLDQGLQFLIQYYNGEERAKGNILERFSAQQFPDLHSELNLSSLELGDSALYFCASSASGARGYTFGSGTRLTVV.

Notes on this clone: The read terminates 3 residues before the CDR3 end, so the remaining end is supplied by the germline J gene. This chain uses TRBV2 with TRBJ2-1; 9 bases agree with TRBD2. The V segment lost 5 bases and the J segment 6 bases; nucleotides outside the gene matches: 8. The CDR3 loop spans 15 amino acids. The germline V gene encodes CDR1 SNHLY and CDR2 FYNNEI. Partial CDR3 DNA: TGTGCCAGCAGTCTAGCGACGACTAGCGGCAATGAG. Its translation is CASSLATTSGNE. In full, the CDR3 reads CASSLATTSGNEQFF.

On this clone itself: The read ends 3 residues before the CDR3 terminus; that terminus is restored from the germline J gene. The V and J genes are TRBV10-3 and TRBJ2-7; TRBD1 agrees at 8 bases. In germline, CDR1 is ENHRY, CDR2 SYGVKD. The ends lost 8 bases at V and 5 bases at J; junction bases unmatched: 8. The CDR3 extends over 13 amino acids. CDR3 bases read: TGTGCCATCGGAGGGACAGGATCTAACGAG. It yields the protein CAIGGTGSNE. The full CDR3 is CAIGGTGSNEQYF.

The CDR3 here is CASSQDRANRDSPLHF. Partial CDR3 DNA: TGTGCCAGCAGCCAAGATCGAGCCAACAGGGATTCACCC. The rearrangement uses TRBV4-2 and TRBJ1-6, with D perhaps TRBD1 (6 bases). The read stops 3 residues short of the end of the CDR3; the missing end is completed from the germline J gene. V lost 0 bases to trimming and J lost 8 bases, with 14 bases between them. Germline assignment: CDR1 LGHNA and CDR2 YNFKEQ. This CDR3 has 16 amino acids.

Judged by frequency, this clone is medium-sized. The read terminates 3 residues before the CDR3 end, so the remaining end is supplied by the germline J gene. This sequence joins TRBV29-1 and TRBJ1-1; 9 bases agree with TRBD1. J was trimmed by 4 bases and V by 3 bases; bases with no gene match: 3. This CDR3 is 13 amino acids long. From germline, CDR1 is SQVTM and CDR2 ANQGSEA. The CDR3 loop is CSVDGQGSTEAFF. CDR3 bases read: TGCAGCGTTGACGGACAGGGGAGCACTGAA. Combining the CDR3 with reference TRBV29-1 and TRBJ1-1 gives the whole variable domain SAVISQKPSRDICQRGTSLTIQCQVDSQVTMMFWYRQQPGQSLTLIATANQGSEATYESGFVIDKFPISRPNLTFSTLTVSNMSPEDSSIYLCSVDGQGSTEAFFGQGTRLTVV.